The 7 T cell receptor beta chains given below trace back to one sample, sequenced in a study of cytomegalovirus exposure and HLA in healthy donors. Primers for the PCR totalled 60 Vbeta and 13 Jbeta. The protocol was immunoSEQ multiplex PCR, while the TCRdb copy is restricted to in-frame clones and leaves out a portion. This table holds 55,000 to 70,000 clones, approximately 80% found once. Sequences were obtained from PBMCs. The receptors stem from a male donor in good health and CMV-seronegative.

The chain carries TRBV5-1 and TRBJ1-1; 8 bases align to TRBD1. The trim removed 4 bases at V and 0 bases at J, leaving 8 bases unmatched. Germline V CDR1 and CDR2: SGHRS, YFSETQ. This CDR3 contains 16 residues. The DNA of the CDR3 is TGCGCCAGCAGCAAAGGACAGGGCTCCTTGAACACTGAAGCTTTCTTT. Residues: CASSKGQGSLNTEAFF.

V usage is TRBV6-5 and J usage is TRBJ2-7; 8 nucleotides match TRBD1. There are 15 residues in the CDR3. Trimming cost V 6 bases and J 3 bases; bases outside gene matches: 10. In germline, CDR1 is MNHEY, CDR2 SVGAGI. Written as DNA, the CDR3 is TGTGCCAGCAGCCCCCGGACAGGGCTAGGCTACGAGCAGTACTTC. Encoded protein: CASSPRTGLGYEQYF.

Remarks on this clone: Other nucleotide sequences in the sample specify the same CDR3. J is TRBJ1-3 and V is TRBV27; 9 positions match TRBD1. Germline-derived CDR1 and CDR2 are MNHEY and SMNVEV (reference sequence). J gave up 3 bases and V 6 bases, and 0 bases lay outside the gene matches. The CDR3 runs 13 residues. CDR3 bases: TGTGCCAGCAGGGGACAGGGTGGAAACACCATATATTTT. Amino acid sequence: CASRGQGGNTIYF.

The chain carries TRBV10-3 and TRBJ2-7, with a weak D call TRBD1 (6 bases). In germline, CDR1 is ENHRY, CDR2 SYGVKD. CDR3 size: 14 residues. Trimming shortened V by 0 bases and J by 6 bases, and 12 bases separated the two germline ends. In DNA form, the CDR3 reads TGTGCCATCAGTGAGTCCAGGGGAACTAGCGAGCAGTACTTC. Translated: CAISESRGTSEQYF.

The J gene is TRBJ1-1, the V gene TRBV4-1; D gene unclear. The CDR3 length is 13 residues. Between the trimmed V and J ends, which lost 1 base and 5 bases, there was a span of 8 bases. Germline loops: CDR1 MGHRA, CDR2 YSYEKL. CDR3 DNA sequence: TGCGCCAGCAGCCAAGGAGGGCGGACTGAAGCTTTCTTT. Translating gives CASSQGGRTEAFF.

This clone has just one count. The chain employs TRBV30 and TRBJ1-2; D might be TRBD1 (5 bases). CDR1 and CDR2 (germline): GTSNPN, SVGIG (reference sequence). This CDR3 is built from 14 residues. V was trimmed by 1 base and J by 3 bases, leaving 12 bases between them. CDR3 nucleotides: TGTGCCTGGAGTGACCCTGGCAGGGACTATGGCTACACCTTC. As protein: CAWSDPGRDYGYTF.

This clone was counted once. The CDR3 coding sequence is TGTGCCAGCAGCTTAGGAGGGATACGCTACGAGCAGTACTTC. Translation: CASSLGGIRYEQYF. The chain recombines TRBV7-9 with TRBJ2-7; the D gene is possibly TRBD2 (5 bases). The CDR3 has 14 residues. V was shortened by 1 base and J by 3 bases, with 10 bases between the two germline ends. The germline V gene encodes CDR1 SEHNR and CDR2 FQNEAQ (reference sequence).